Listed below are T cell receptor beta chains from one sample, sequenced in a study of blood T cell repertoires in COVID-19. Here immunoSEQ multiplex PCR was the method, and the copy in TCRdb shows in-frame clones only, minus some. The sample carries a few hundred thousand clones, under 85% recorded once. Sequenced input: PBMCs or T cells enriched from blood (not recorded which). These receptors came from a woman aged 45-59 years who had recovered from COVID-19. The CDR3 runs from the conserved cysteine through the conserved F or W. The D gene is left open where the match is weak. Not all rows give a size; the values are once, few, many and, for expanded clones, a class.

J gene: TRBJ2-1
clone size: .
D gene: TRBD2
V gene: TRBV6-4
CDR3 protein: CASSILAGVGGEQFF
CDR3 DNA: TGTGCCAGCAGCATACTAGCGGGAGTTGGAGGTGAGCAGTTCTTC

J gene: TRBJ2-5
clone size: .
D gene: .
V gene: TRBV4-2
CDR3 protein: CASSKTGEETQYF
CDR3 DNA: TGTGCCAGCAGCAAGACGGGTGAAGAGACCCAGTACTTC

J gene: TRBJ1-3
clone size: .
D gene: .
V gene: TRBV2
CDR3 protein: CASSVQGSGNTIYF
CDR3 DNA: TGTGCCAGCAGTGTCCAGGGCTCGGGAAACACCATATATTTT

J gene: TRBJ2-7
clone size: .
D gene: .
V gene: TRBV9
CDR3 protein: CASSVGPQGSQYF
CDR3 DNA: TGTGCCAGCAGCGTAGGCCCCCAGGGATCGCAGTACTTC

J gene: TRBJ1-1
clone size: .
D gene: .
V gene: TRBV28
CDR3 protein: CASSRIYNTEAFF
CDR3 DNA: TGTGCCAGCAGCCGCATCTATAACACTGAAGCTTTCTTT

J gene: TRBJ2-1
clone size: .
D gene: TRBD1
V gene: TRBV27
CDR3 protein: CASSSDRGRPYNEQFF
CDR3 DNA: TGTGCCAGCAGTTCAGACAGGGGGAGGCCCTACAATGAGCAGTTCTTC

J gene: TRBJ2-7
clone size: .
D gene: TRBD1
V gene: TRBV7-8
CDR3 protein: CASSDGSGGHEQYF
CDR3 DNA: TGTGCCAGCAGCGACGGCTCAGGGGGCCACGAGCAGTACTTC

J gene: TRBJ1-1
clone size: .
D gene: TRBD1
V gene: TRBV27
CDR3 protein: CASRRDRGGPTEAFF
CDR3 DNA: TGTGCCAGCAGGAGGGACAGGGGGGGACCCACTGAAGCTTTCTTT

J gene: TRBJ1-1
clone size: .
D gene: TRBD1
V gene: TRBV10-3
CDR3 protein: CAISEPDRGLTEAFF
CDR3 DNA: TGTGCCATCAGTGAGCCGGACAGGGGTCTCACTGAAGCTTTCTTT

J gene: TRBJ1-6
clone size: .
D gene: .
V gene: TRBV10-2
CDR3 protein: CASSPTVSYNSPLHF
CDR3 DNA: TGCGCCAGCAGTCCGACAGTCTCCTATAATTCACCCCTCCACTTT

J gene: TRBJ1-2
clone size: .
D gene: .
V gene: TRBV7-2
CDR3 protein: CASSLPPYPANYGYTF
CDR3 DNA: TGTGCCAGCAGCTTACCTCCGTATCCGGCTAACTATGGCTACACCTTC

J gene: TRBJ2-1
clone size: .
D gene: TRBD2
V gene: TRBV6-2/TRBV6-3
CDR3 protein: CASSREGQGEQFF
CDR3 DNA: TGTGCCAGCAGTCGGGAGGGCCAGGGTGAGCAGTTCTTC

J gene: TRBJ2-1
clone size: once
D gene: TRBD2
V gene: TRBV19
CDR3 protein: CASSKGLAGGNEQFF
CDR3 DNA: TGTGCCAGTAGCAAGGGACTAGCGGGAGGTAATGAGCAGTTCTTC

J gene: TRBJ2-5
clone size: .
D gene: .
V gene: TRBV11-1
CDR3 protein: CASSLRETRWEETQYF
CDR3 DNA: TGTGCCAGCAGCCTCCGGGAAACAAGGTGGGAAGAGACCCAGTACTTC

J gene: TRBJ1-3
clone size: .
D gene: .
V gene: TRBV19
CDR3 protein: CASSLRGNTIYF
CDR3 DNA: TGTGCCAGTAGTCTGCGGGGAAACACCATATATTTT

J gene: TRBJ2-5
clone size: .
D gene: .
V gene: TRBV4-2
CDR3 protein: CASSQFIQETQYF
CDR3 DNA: TGTGCCAGCAGCCAATTCATCCAAGAGACCCAGTACTTC

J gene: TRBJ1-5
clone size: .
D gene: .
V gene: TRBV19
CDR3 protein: CASSIGGGSNQPQHF
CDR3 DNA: TGTGCCAGTAGTATAGGAGGGGGTAGCAATCAGCCCCAGCATTTT

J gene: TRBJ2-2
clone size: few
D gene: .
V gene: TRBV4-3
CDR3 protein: CASSVGTSTGELFF
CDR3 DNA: TGCGCCAGCAGCGTCGGGACTTCCACCGGGGAGCTGTTTTTT

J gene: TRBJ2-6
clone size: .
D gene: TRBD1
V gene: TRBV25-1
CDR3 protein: CASSEWKGAVNGANVLTF
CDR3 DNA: TGTGCCAGCAGTGAATGGAAGGGGGCTGTAAATGGGGCCAACGTCCTGACTTTC

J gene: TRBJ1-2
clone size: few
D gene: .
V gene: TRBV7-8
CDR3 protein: CASSLVPPVVGYTF
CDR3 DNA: TGTGCCAGCAGCTTAGTTCCCCCGGTGGTTGGCTACACCTTC

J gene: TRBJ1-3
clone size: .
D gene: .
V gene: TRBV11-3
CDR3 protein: CASSLPRLRDTIYF
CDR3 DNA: TGTGCCAGCAGCTTGCCCAGGCTGAGGGACACCATATATTTT

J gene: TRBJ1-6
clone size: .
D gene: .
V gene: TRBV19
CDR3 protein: CASRWAGISPLHF
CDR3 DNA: TGTGCCAGTAGGTGGGCAGGAATATCACCCCTCCACTTT

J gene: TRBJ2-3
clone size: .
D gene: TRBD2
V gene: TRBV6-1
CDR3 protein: CASSDLRRGAIGDTQYF
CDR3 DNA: TGTGCCAGCAGTGATTTACGGCGGGGGGCTATCGGGGATACGCAGTATTTT

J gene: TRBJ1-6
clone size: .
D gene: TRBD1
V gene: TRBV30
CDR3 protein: CAWSPGQENSPLHF
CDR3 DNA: TGTGCCTGGTCTCCGGGACAGGAGAATTCACCCCTCCACTTT

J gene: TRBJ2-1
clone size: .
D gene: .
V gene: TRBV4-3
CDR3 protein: CASSQDLGGGTYNEQFF
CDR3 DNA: TGCGCCAGCAGCCAAGATTTGGGTGGGGGGACCTACAATGAGCAGTTCTTC

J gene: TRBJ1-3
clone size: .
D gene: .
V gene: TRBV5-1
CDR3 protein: CASSEGGGGNTIYF
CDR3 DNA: TGCGCCAGTTCGGAAGGAGGAGGTGGAAACACCATATATTTT

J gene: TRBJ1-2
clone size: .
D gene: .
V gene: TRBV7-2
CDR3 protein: CASSFGRGETNYGYTF
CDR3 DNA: TGTGCCAGCAGCTTTGGAAGGGGCGAAACTAACTATGGCTACACCTTC

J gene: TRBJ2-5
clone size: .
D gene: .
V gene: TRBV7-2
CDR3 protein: CASSPQPRGGKETQYF
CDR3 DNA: TGTGCCAGCAGCCCTCAACCCAGGGGCGGAAAAGAGACCCAGTACTTC

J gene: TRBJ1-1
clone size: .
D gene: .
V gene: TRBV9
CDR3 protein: CASSAQGGSTEAFF
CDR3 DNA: TGTGCCAGCAGCGCCCAAGGAGGGAGCACTGAAGCTTTCTTT

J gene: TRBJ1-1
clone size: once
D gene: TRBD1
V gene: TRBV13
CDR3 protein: CASSLSRTGVNTEAFF
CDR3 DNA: TGTGCCAGCAGCTTATCCCGGACAGGGGTTAACACTGAAGCTTTCTTT

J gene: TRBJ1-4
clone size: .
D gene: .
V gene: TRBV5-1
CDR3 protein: CASSLEARTNEKLFF
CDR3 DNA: TGCGCCAGCAGCTTGGAGGCCAGGACTAATGAAAAACTGTTTTTT

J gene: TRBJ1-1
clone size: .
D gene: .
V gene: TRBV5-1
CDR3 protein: CASSYGSLAFF
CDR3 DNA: TGCGCCAGCAGCTATGGGAGCTTGGCTTTCTTT

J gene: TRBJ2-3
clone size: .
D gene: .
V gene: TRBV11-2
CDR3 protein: CASSAQLGWDTQYF
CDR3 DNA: TGTGCCAGCAGCGCCCAACTAGGATGGGATACGCAGTATTTT

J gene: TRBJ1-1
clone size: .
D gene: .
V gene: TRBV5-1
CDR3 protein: CASRQTTEAFF
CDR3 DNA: TGCGCCAGCAGACAGACTACCGAAGCTTTCTTT

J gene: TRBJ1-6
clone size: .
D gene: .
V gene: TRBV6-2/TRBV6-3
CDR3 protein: CASSYSTDNSPLHF
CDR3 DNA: TGTGCCAGCAGTTACTCGACAGACAATTCACCCCTCCACTTT

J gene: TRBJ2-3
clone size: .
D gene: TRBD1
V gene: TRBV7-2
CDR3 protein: CASSLEGAVDTQYF
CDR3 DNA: TGTGCCAGCAGCTTAGAGGGGGCGGTTGATACGCAGTATTTT

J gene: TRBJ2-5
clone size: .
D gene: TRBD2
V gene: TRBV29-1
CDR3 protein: CSVSLTSGQETQYF
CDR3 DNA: TGCAGCGTTTCCCTAACTAGCGGCCAGGAGACCCAGTACTTC

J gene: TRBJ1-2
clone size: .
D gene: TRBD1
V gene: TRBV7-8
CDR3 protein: CASSLRGDRGQGAYYGYTF
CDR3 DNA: TGTGCCAGCAGCTTACGTGGGGACCGGGGACAGGGGGCGTACTATGGCTACACCTTC

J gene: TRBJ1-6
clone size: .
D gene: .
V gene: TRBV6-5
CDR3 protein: CASTQGGVNSPLHF
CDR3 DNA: TGTGCCAGCACCCAAGGGGGGGTCAATTCACCCCTCCACTTT

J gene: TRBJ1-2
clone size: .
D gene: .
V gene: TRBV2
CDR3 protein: CASSEMRSHGYTF
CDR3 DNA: TGTGCCAGCAGTGAAATGAGATCTCACGGCTACACCTTC

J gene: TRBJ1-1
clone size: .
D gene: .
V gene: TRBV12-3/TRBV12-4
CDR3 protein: CASSLRWTEAFF
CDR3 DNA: TGTGCCAGCAGTTTACGGTGGACTGAAGCTTTCTTT

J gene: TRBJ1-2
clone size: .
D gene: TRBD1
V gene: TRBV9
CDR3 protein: CASSSGQVNYGYTF
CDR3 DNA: TGTGCCAGCAGCTCTGGACAGGTTAACTATGGCTACACCTTC

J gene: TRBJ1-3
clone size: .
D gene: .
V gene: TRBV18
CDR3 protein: CASSPDRASGNTIYF
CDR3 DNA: TGTGCCAGCTCCCCTGACAGAGCCTCTGGAAACACCATATATTTT

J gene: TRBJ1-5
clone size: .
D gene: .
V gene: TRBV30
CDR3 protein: CAMGQNHYSNQPQHF
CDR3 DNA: TGTGCCATGGGGCAGAACCACTATAGCAATCAGCCCCAGCATTTT

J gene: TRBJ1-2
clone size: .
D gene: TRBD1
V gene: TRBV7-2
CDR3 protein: CASSRDRQTYGYTF
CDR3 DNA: TGTGCCAGCAGCCGGGACAGGCAAACCTATGGCTACACCTTC